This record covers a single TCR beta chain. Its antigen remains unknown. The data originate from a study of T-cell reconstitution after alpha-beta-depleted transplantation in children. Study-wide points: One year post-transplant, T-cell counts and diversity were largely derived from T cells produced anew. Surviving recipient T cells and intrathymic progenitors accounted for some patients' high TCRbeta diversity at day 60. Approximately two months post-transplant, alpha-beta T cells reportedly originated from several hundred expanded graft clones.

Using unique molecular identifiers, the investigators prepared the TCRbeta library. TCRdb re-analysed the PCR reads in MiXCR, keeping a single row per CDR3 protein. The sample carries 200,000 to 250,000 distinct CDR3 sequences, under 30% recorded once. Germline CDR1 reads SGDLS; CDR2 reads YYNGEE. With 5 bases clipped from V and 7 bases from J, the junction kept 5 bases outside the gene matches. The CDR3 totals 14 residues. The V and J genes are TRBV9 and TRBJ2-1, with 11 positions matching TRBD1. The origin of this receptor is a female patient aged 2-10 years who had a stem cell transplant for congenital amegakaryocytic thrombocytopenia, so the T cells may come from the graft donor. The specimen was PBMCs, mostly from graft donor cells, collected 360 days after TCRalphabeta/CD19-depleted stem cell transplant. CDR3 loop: CASSTGTGGNEQFF. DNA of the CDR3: TGTGCCAGCAGTACCGGGACAGGGGGGAATGAGCAGTTCTTC.